The 21 T cell receptor beta chains listed next were all sequenced from one sample in a study of patients and donors after allogeneic stem cell transplantation. TCRdb re-analysed the RT-PCR reads in MiXCR, keeping a single row per CDR3 protein. Of 390,000 or so distinct CDR3 sequences listed, 16% are singletons. Sequencing was done on a sample of blood, either unsorted or a sorted T cell fraction (not recorded which). These receptors were taken from a human donor who was either an allogeneic HSCT recipient or a stem cell or donor lymphocyte infusion donor (not recorded which). It is not recorded whose cells these are; they may come from a transplant donor.

This clonotype was seen many times. V gene TRBV18 combines with J gene TRBJ2-7; tentatively, D is TRBD1 (5 bases). CDR3 length: 15 amino acids. CDR1 and CDR2 (germline): KGHSH, LQKENI. V shed 6 bases and J shed 0 bases, with 15 bases lying between them. The CDR3, as DNA: TGTGCCAGCTCGAACGGGCAGGGTGGCTCCTACGAGCAGTACTTC. Protein: CASSNGQGGSYEQYF.

The rearrangement links TRBV2 to TRBJ2-5; D uncertain. There are 11 residues in the CDR3. Trimming removed 8 bases at V and 5 bases at J, with 9 bases between. CDR1 and CDR2 from the germline V gene are SNHLY and FYNNEI. CDR3 amino acids: CASLKRETQYF. The CDR3, as DNA: TGTGCCAGCCTCAAACGGGAGACCCAGTACTTC.

This clonotype occurred many times. This chain joins TRBV7-2 and TRBJ1-5; tentatively, D is TRBD1 (6 bases). Germline V lookup: CDR1 SGHTA, CDR2 FQGNSA. V was clipped by 1 base and J by 6 bases, with 10 bases between them. The CDR3 runs to 14 residues. In nucleotides, the CDR3 is TGTGCCAGCAGCTTAGAGGGGGGGCCTCAGCCCCAGCATTTT. Translating it yields CASSLEGGPQPQHF.

This clonotype was seen at least ten times. This chain connects TRBV5-1 to TRBJ2-7; 8 bases are a match to TRBD1. Germline V lookup: CDR1 SGHRS, CDR2 YFSETQ. Trimming removed 7 bases from V and 2 bases from J; junction bases left unmatched: 14. The CDR3 length is 16 residues. CDR3 loop: CASARGTGKPTYEQYF. The CDR3 DNA is TGCGCCAGCGCGAGGGGGACAGGAAAGCCCACCTACGAGCAGTACTTC.

The chain uses TRBV30 and TRBJ1-6; D unclear. Trimming left V 3 bases short and J 8 bases short, with 20 bases between. The CDR3 spans 16 residues. Germline lookup yields CDR1 GTSNPN and CDR2 SVGIG (reference sequence). CDR3 region: CAWRDGNRARDSPLHF. The DNA for the CDR3 is TGTGCCTGGAGGGACGGGAACCGGGCTAGGGATTCACCCCTCCACTTT.

This clonotype has just a few counts. The chain is built from TRBV27 and TRBJ2-3; D may be TRBD2 (5 bases). The CDR3 loop spans 15 amino acids. CDR1 is MNHEY, CDR2 SMNVEV, per germline (reference sequence). V lost 3 bases and J lost 4, with 14 bases in between. The CDR3 DNA follows: TGTGCCAGCAGTTTTATGGGAGTAAAGGCAGATACGCAGTATTTT. It codes for CASSFMGVKADTQYF.

The chain couples TRBV4-3 to TRBJ2-2, with 8 bases aligning to TRBD2. The CDR3 runs 15 residues. In germline, CDR1 is LGHNA, CDR2 YSLEER. Trimming cost V 8 bases and J 0 bases; bases outside gene matches: 5. The CDR3 DNA follows: TGCGCCAGCTGCCCGCGGGGGGCGAACACCGGGGAGCTGTTTTTT. Its protein product is CASCPRGANTGELFF.

V gene TRBV5-1 combines with J gene TRBJ2-5; 7 bases are shared with TRBD2. The V and J ends lost 0 bases and 4 bases, in that order; junction bases with no gene match: 3. In germline, CDR1 is SGHRS, CDR2 YFSETQ. The CDR3 is made up of 14 amino acids. The CDR3 loop is CASSLGGSLETQYF. The CDR3 DNA reads TGCGCCAGCAGCTTGGGCGGGAGTCTAGAGACCCAGTACTTC.

The rearrangement uses TRBV24-1 and TRBJ2-7, with a possible D match to TRBD2 (6 bases). CDR1 KGHDR and CDR2 SFDVKD come from the germline V gene. Trimming cost V 4 bases and J 5 bases, with 20 bases left between them. The CDR3 totals 16 residues. CDR3 protein: CATSDLRRRGGDEQYF. The CDR3 DNA follows: TGTGCCACCAGTGACCTCCGGAGGCGGGGCGGAGACGAGCAGTACTTC.

The V and J genes are TRBV5-1 and TRBJ2-7, with D possibly TRBD2 on 5 matching bases. CDR1 and CDR2 from the germline V gene are SGHRS and YFSETQ. V gave up 0 bases and J gave up 4 bases, with 11 bases separating them. The CDR3 spans 14 residues. CDR3 sequence: CASSLVGVPYEQYF. In nucleotides, the CDR3 is TGCGCCAGCAGCTTGGTGGGAGTGCCTTACGAGCAGTACTTC.

The sample holds a few counts of this clonotype. The chain employs TRBV9 and TRBJ2-1; 10 nucleotides align to TRBD2. Trimming took 3 bases from V and 9 from J; bases not matched to a gene: 9. The CDR3 has 15 amino acids. Germline V gene lookup returns CDR1 SGDLS and CDR2 YYNGEE. Here the CDR3 reads CASSALLAGLGEQFF. The CDR3, as DNA: TGTGCCAGCAGCGCACTACTAGCGGGGCTCGGTGAGCAGTTCTTC.

This clonotype was recorded many times. This chain joins TRBV12-3 or TRBV12-4 and TRBJ2-5; 7 bases fit TRBD1. This CDR3 region has 16 residues. J gave up 0 bases and V 5 bases, and 9 bases lay outside the gene matches. This CDR3 is CASSEKTGLYQETQYF. The CDR3 DNA reads TGTGCCAGCAGTGAGAAGACAGGGCTCTACCAAGAGACCCAGTACTTC.

This clonotype was seen a handful of times. The chain employs TRBV30 and TRBJ2-3; 12 nucleotides agree with TRBD2. Germline CDR1 is GTSNPN and CDR2 is SVGIG (reference sequence). The CDR3 contains 15 residues. With V trimmed by 8 bases and J by 6 bases, 12 bases remained unmatched. This CDR3 reads CAGFKLAGGGDTQYF. CDR3 DNA sequence: TGTGCCGGTTTTAAACTAGCGGGAGGAGGTGATACGCAGTATTTT.

This chain uses TRBV4-1 with TRBJ1-4; D is undetermined. This CDR3 contains 15 residues. Per the germline V gene, CDR1 is MGHRA and CDR2 is YSYEKL. Trimming took 4 bases from V and 8 from J, leaving 17 bases between them. CDR3 sequence: CASSPWKKAGEKLFF. CDR3 sequence (DNA): TGCGCCAGCAGCCCATGGAAGAAGGCGGGAGAAAAACTGTTTTTT.

This rearrangement joins TRBV25-1 to TRBJ2-3; possibly TRBD2 for D (6 bases). The CDR3 has 13 amino acids. Looked up from germline, CDR1 is MGHDK and CDR2 is SYGVNS. The V gene lost 3 bases and the J gene lost 8 bases, with 12 bases spanning the gap. In DNA form, the CDR3 reads TGTGCCAGCAGTGAGACCCAGACTAGTACGCAGTATTTT. Protein product: CASSETQTSTQYF.

The rearrangement joins TRBV4-3 to TRBJ1-2; D not resolved. V lost 3 bases, J lost 0 bases, and 11 bases lay in between. Germline V gives CDR1 LGHNA, CDR2 YSLEER. CDR3 size: 15 residues. Here the CDR3 DNA reads TGCGCCAGCAGCCACCCGGACCGTCCTAACTATGGCTACACCTTC. It yields the protein CASSHPDRPNYGYTF.

The chain employs TRBV6-2 or TRBV6-3 and TRBJ2-2; unclear D gene. This CDR3 is 14 amino acids long. CDR1 and CDR2 from the germline V gene are MNHEY and SVGEGT. V lost 2 bases to trimming and J lost 6 bases, with 10 bases between them. This chain's CDR3 is CASSYKLWAGELFF. DNA of the CDR3: TGTGCCAGCAGTTACAAATTGTGGGCCGGGGAGCTGTTTTTT.

A few counts support this clonotype. V usage is TRBV9 and J usage is TRBJ2-2; TRBD1 or TRBD2 may be the D gene (6 bases each). Germline V gene sequence: CDR1 SGDLS, CDR2 YYNGEE. The CDR3 loop spans 15 amino acids. V lost 3 bases and J 3 bases, leaving 12 bases between the germline ends. CDR3 in DNA: TGTGCCAGCAGCGCCGAGGGGGGTGACACCGGGGAGCTGTTTTTT. This gives the protein CASSAEGGDTGELFF.

This clonotype was observed a few times. The rearrangement uses TRBV24-1 and TRBJ2-5; D perhaps matches TRBD2 (7 bases). Trimming took off 3 bases at V and 9 bases at J, with 22 bases between the two ends. Germline V gene data show CDR1 as KGHDR and CDR2 as SFDVKD. The CDR3 consists of 16 residues. The CDR3 DNA reads as TGTGCCACCAGTGATAGAGGGGGGGGCCCGAGTGGGGCCCAGTACTTC. Amino acid sequence: CATSDRGGGPSGAQYF.

The chain's CDR3 is CASSLTPSSQETQYF. In DNA form, the CDR3 reads TGTGCCAGCAGCTTAACGCCCAGCTCCCAAGAGACCCAGTACTTC. The rearrangement joins TRBV7-3 to TRBJ2-5; D remains ambiguous. Per the germline V gene, CDR1 is SGHTA and CDR2 is FQGTGA. The V end lost 0 bases, the J end lost 1 base, and 9 bases lay between the germline ends. This CDR3 has 15 residues. The full variable domain, in which reference TRBV7-3 and TRBJ2-5 provide the parts outside the CDR3, is GAGVSQTPSNKVTEKGKYVELRCDPISGHTALYWYRQSLGQGPEFLIYFQGTGAADDSGLPNDRFFAVRPEGSVSTLKIQRTERGDSAVYLCASSLTPSSQETQYFGPGTRLLVL.

The chain combines TRBV6-1 with TRBJ2-3; 8 bases are a match to TRBD2. The ends lost 8 bases at V and 6 bases at J; junction bases unmatched: 10. Germline V CDR1 and CDR2: MNHNS, SASEGT. This CDR3 is 14 amino acids long. CDR3 sequence: CASRRGGKLDTQYF. As DNA, the CDR3 is TGTGCCAGCCGCCGGGGGGGGAAACTCGATACGCAGTATTTT.